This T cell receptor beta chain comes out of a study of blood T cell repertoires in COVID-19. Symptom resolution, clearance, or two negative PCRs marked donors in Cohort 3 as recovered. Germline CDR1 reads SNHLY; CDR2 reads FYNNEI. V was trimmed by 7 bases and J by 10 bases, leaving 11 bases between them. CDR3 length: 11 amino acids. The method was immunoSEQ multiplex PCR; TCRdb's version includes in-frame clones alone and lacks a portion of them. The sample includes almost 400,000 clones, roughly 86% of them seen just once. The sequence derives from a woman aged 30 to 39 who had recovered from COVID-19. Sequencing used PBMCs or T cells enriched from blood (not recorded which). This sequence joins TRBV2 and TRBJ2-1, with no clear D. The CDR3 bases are TGTGCCAGCACCGCCGGCAGGGAGCAGTTCTTC. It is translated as CASTAGREQFF.